The 12 T cell receptor beta chains below all came from one sample that was sequenced in a study of early T cells in non-severe SARS-CoV-2 infection (dated by TCRdb to about 2021). Library method: 5' RACE. Sequencing was performed on a NextSeq 500. The public reads were reanalyzed by TCRdb: fastp trimming at Q25, MiXCR alignment, in-frame beta chains only. One record per CDR3 amino acid sequence lists the most common genes and DNA. In all, the sample holds around 78,000 distinct CDR3 sequences, and more than 13% of those were seen once. The leading ten clones occupy 3% of the sample. The sequencing sample was made of whole blood. Source of these receptors: an adult who was a healthcare worker with PCR-confirmed SARS-CoV-2 infection or an uninfected control (not recorded which).

Only a few counts were recorded for this clonotype. The chain employs TRBV5-1 and TRBJ2-3, with D hard to call. This CDR3 has 15 residues. Between the trimmed V and J ends, which lost 0 bases and 5 bases, there was a span of 13 bases. The germline V gene encodes CDR1 SGHRS and CDR2 YFSETQ. The CDR3 DNA reads as TGCGCCAGCAGCTTGGCCGATGGGATGGGAGATACGCAGTATTTT. Translated, it gives CASSLADGMGDTQYF.

This clonotype occurred once. This chain uses TRBV29-1 with TRBJ1-2, with 9 positions matching TRBD1. Trimming took 1 base from V and 7 from J; bases not matched to a gene: 4. The CDR3 length is 13 residues. The germline V gene has CDR1 SQVTM and CDR2 ANQGSEA. CDR3 protein: CSVEGDRGTGYTF. CDR3 DNA: TGCAGCGTTGAAGGAGACAGGGGGACTGGCTACACCTTC.

This clonotype was observed a handful of times. The V and J genes are TRBV20-1 and TRBJ2-7; 8 nucleotides align to TRBD1. Germline V gene sequence: CDR1 DFQATT, CDR2 SNEGSKA (reference sequence). V was clipped by 2 bases and J by 0 bases; unmatched bases: 6. CDR3 length: 15 amino acids. The CDR3 reads CSARPGTGLSYEQYF. In nucleotides, the CDR3 is TGCAGTGCTAGACCCGGGACAGGACTCTCCTACGAGCAGTACTTC.

This clonotype was detected ten times or more. The rearrangement links TRBV6-1 to TRBJ2-1, with 11 bases aligning to TRBD2. The CDR3 runs to 17 residues. Trimming removed 5 bases from V and 12 bases from J; junction bases left unmatched: 18. Germline-derived CDR1 and CDR2 are MNHNS and SASEGT. CDR3 protein: CASSTRTSGPSERGQFF. DNA of the CDR3: TGTGCCAGCAGTACCCGGACTAGCGGGCCCTCCGAGAGAGGGCAGTTCTTC.

This clonotype has ten or more counts. The chain recombines TRBV19 with TRBJ1-2; D uncertain. Germline CDR1 LNHDA, CDR2 SQIVND (reference sequence). Trimming pared 8 bases from V and 5 bases from J, leaving 12 bases between. This CDR3 comprises 12 residues. The CDR3 sequence is CASGRDEYGYTF. The CDR3 DNA is TGTGCCAGTGGACGCGACGAATATGGCTACACCTTC.

The chain joins TRBV29-1 to TRBJ1-2, with D perhaps matching TRBD1 (5 bases). Germline V CDR1 and CDR2: SQVTM, ANQGSEA. V gave up 3 bases and J gave up 4 bases, with 9 bases separating them. This CDR3 comprises 12 residues. The CDR3 sequence: CSVERQTYGYTF. CDR3 bases: TGCAGCGTTGAGCGACAGACCTATGGCTACACCTTC.

CDR3 in amino acids: CASSASRVYQGNTGELFF. The CDR3 DNA reads TGCGCCAGCAGCGCGAGCCGGGTTTACCAGGGAAACACCGGGGAGCTGTTTTTT. V is TRBV10-1 and J is TRBJ2-2, with D possibly TRBD1 on 5 matching bases. The ends were cut back, 6 bases at V and 2 bases at J, with 22 bases in the middle. The CDR3 sequence is 18 residues long. Germline-derived CDR1 and CDR2 are WNHNN and SYGVQD (reference sequence).

This sequence joins TRBV27 and TRBJ2-1, with 7 bases aligning to TRBD1. Germline V gene data show CDR1 as MNHEY and CDR2 as SMNVEV (reference sequence). The CDR3 length is 16 residues. Germline trimming cut 5 bases from V and 8 bases from J; bases unmatched to any gene: 15. The CDR3 DNA reads TGTGCCAGCAGTGAGGACAGGCGCCTCCGGGATGATGAGCAGTTCTTC. Its protein product is CASSEDRRLRDDEQFF.

The V call is TRBV2, the J call TRBJ1-3, with D uncertain. Looked up from germline, CDR1 is SNHLY and CDR2 is FYNNEI. V was clipped by 8 bases and J by 4 bases, with 18 bases between them. This CDR3 is built from 15 residues. For the CDR3, the DNA is TGTGCCAGCTGTCGGAGCGCCCTGGAAGGAAACACCATATATTTT. Translation gives CASCRSALEGNTIYF.

This clonotype has more than one count but fewer than ten. The rearrangement joins TRBV7-6 to TRBJ2-5, with TRBD1 matching 7 bases. The CDR3 runs 19 residues. J was trimmed by 5 bases and V by 5 bases; bases with no gene match: 23. From germline, CDR1 is SGHVS and CDR2 FNYEAQ. The CDR3 DNA sequence: TGTGCCAGCAGCCGGGCCGACCCAGGGACAGCGACCCCACTCGAGACCCAGTACTTC. Translated, it gives CASSRADPGTATPLETQYF. The full variable domain, with the rest looked up from reference TRBV7-6 and TRBJ2-5, is GAGVSQSPRYKVTKRGQDVALRCDPISGHVSLYWYRQALGQGPEFLTYFNYEAQQDKSGLPNDRFSAERPEGSISTLTIQRTEQRDSAMYRCASSRADPGTATPLETQYFGPGTRLLVL.

This chain uses TRBV11-2 with TRBJ2-1; perhaps TRBD1 as D (5 bases). There are 16 residues in the CDR3. The germline V gene has CDR1 SGHAT and CDR2 FQNNGV. Trimming cost V 5 bases and J 7 bases, with 21 bases left between them. The CDR3 bases are TGTGCCAGCAGCATAGGGGTGGCCAGAGGACGGAATGAGCAGTTCTTC. The encoded protein is CASSIGVARGRNEQFF.

This clonotype was observed at least ten times. The chain links TRBV30 to TRBJ2-6; D tentatively fits TRBD1 or TRBD2 (5 bases each). There are 15 residues in the CDR3. The germline V and J ends were trimmed by 3 bases and 2 bases, with 11 bases remaining between them. Germline loops: CDR1 GTSNPN, CDR2 SVGIG (reference sequence). The CDR3 DNA sequence: TGTGCCTGGAGCCCGGGGCTGGCTGGGGCCAACGTCCTGACTTTC. Protein sequence: CAWSPGLAGANVLTF.